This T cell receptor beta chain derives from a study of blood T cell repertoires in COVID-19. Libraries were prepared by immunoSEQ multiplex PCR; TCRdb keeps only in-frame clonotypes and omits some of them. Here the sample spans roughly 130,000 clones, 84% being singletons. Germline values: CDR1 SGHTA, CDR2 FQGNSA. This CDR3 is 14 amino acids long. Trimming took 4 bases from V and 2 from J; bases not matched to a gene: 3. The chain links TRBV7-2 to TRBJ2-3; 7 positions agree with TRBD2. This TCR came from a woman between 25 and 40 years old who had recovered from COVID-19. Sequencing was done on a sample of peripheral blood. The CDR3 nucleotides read TGTGCCAGCAGCTCCCGGGACTACACAGATACGCAGTATTTT. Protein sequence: CASSSRDYTDTQYF.